A selection of T cell receptor beta chains follows, all from one sample in a study of cytomegalovirus exposure and HLA in healthy donors. Method: immunoSEQ multiplex PCR; TCRdb's copy keeps in-frame clones and lacks some. The sample shows about 73,000 clones, roughly 90% of them seen only once. Material for sequencing was PBMCs. The source is a woman between 18 and 29 years old in good health and CMV-seropositive. CDR3s include the opening cysteine and the closing phenylalanine or tryptophan. The D gene is left open where the match is weak. For some rows the clone size is stated as once, few or many, or as a class when expanded; others skip it.

j_call,v_call,clone_size,d_call,cdr3_aa,cdr3_nt
TRBJ1-1,TRBV20-1,.,.,CSAAYAEAFF,TGCAGTGCCGCCTACGCTGAAGCTTTCTTT
TRBJ2-3,TRBV27,.,TRBD1,CASSDRGGTDTQYF,TGTGCCAGCAGTGACAGGGGTGGCACAGATACGCAGTATTTT
TRBJ2-3,TRBV6-1,few,.,CASNRHTDTQYF,TGTGCCAGCAACAGGCACACAGATACGCAGTATTTT
TRBJ2-2,TRBV7-9,.,.,CASSSPSTGEDTGELFF,TGTGCCAGCAGCTCCCCTTCGACCGGGGAGGACACCGGGGAGCTGTTTTTT
TRBJ1-2,TRBV19,.,TRBD1,CASSQGDYGYTF,TGTGCCAGTAGTCAGGGGGACTATGGCTACACCTTC
TRBJ1-5,TRBV7-2,.,.,CASSPGGLGNQPQHF,TGTGCCAGCAGTCCCGGGGGGTTGGGAAATCAGCCCCAGCATTTT
TRBJ2-1,TRBV15,.,TRBD2,CATSYSGTAYEQFF,TGTGCCACCAGTTATAGCGGGACCGCATATGAGCAGTTCTTC
TRBJ2-3,TRBV28,.,TRBD1,CASRSGTGGVFPDTQYF,TGTGCCAGCAGATCCGGGACAGGGGGCGTCTTCCCAGATACGCAGTATTTT
TRBJ1-2,TRBV2,.,TRBD1,CASSGGQGGYGYTF,TGTGCCAGCAGCGGGGGACAGGGGGGCTATGGCTACACCTTC
TRBJ2-2,TRBV6-5,.,.,CASSYGGYDTGELFF,TGTGCCAGCAGTTACGGGGGGTATGACACCGGGGAGCTGTTTTTT
TRBJ2-1,TRBV11-2,.,TRBD2,CASSPRLAGGHGYNEQFF,TGTGCCAGCAGCCCCAGACTAGCGGGGGGGCATGGCTACAATGAGCAGTTCTTC
TRBJ2-3,TRBV15,.,.,CATSRAGDRHTDTQYF,TGTGCCACCAGCAGAGCGGGGGACAGACACACAGATACGCAGTATTTT
TRBJ2-1,TRBV2,once,TRBD1,CASRTGGNYNEQFF,TGTGCCAGCAGGACAGGGGGTAACTACAATGAGCAGTTCTTC
TRBJ1-5,TRBV6-1,once,TRBD1,CASSGQGDQPQHF,TGTGCCAGCAGTGGACAGGGAGATCAGCCCCAGCATTTT
TRBJ1-6,TRBV6-1,.,TRBD1,CASSEAHTYRGPHSPLHF,TGTGCCAGCAGTGAAGCCCATACCTACAGGGGGCCTCATTCACCCCTCCACTTT
TRBJ1-4,TRBV13,.,.,CASSPRGNNEKLFF,TGTGCCAGCAGCCCCCGGGGGAATAATGAAAAACTGTTTTTT
TRBJ2-1,TRBV9,once,TRBD2,CASSVVTSGRDEQFF,TGTGCCAGCAGCGTAGTGACTAGCGGGAGAGATGAGCAGTTCTTC
TRBJ2-1,TRBV7-2,.,.,CASSFWGGNEQFF,TGTGCCAGCAGCTTTTGGGGAGGCAATGAGCAGTTCTTC
TRBJ2-7,TRBV28,.,TRBD1,CASSLTGDRAPYEQYF,TGTGCCAGCAGTTTAACAGGGGATCGGGCCCCATACGAGCAGTACTTC
TRBJ1-1,TRBV4-3,.,TRBD1,CASSQGQGGTEAFF,TGCGCCAGCAGCCAGGGACAGGGCGGCACTGAAGCTTTCTTT
TRBJ1-1,TRBV19,.,.,CASSIGVNTEAFF,TGTGCCAGTAGTATAGGAGTGAACACTGAAGCTTTCTTT
TRBJ2-3,TRBV14,.,TRBD2,CASSQVSSGERTDTQYF,TGTGCCAGCAGCCAAGTGTCTAGCGGGGAACGCACAGATACGCAGTATTTT
TRBJ2-3,TRBV2,.,TRBD1,CASIGGFSTDTQYF,TGTGCCAGCATAGGGGGCTTTAGCACAGATACGCAGTATTTT
TRBJ1-4,TRBV7-2,.,.,CASSSTGRGEKLFF,TGTGCCAGCAGCTCGACCGGGCGGGGGGAAAAACTGTTTTTT
TRBJ1-1,TRBV18,.,.,CASSPQGRDTEAFF,TGTGCCAGCTCACCACAAGGGAGGGACACTGAAGCTTTCTTT
TRBJ1-4,TRBV5-5,.,.,CASSSPSVEKLFF,TGTGCCAGCAGCTCGCCTTCGGTTGAAAAACTGTTTTTT
TRBJ1-1,TRBV29-1,.,.,CSVEHRTEAFF,TGCAGCGTGGAGCACCGCACTGAAGCTTTCTTT
TRBJ1-2,TRBV10-3,.,TRBD1,CAIRDRSDGYTF,TGTGCCATCAGGGACAGGTCGGATGGCTACACCTTC
TRBJ1-5,TRBV19,.,.,CAVGGGLSQPQHF,TGTGCCGTTGGGGGAGGTTTAAGTCAGCCCCAGCATTTT
TRBJ2-6,TRBV4-2,.,.,CASSRPESGANVLTF,TGTGCCAGCAGTCGACCGGAGTCTGGGGCCAACGTCCTGACTTTC
TRBJ2-7,TRBV9,.,.,CASSVGMGVYEQYF,TGTGCCAGCAGCGTAGGCATGGGAGTATACGAGCAGTACTTC
TRBJ1-5,TRBV10-3,.,TRBD1,CAISVGDRGGNQPQHF,TGTGCCATCAGTGTCGGCGACAGGGGAGGCAATCAGCCCCAGCATTTT
TRBJ2-7,TRBV5-4,.,.,CASSLMSSEQYF,TGTGCCAGCAGCTTGATGTCCTCCGAGCAGTACTTC
TRBJ1-3,TRBV6-5,.,.,CASSQGNTIYF,TGTGCCAGCAGTCAGGGAAACACCATATATTTT
TRBJ1-2,TRBV10-3,.,.,CAISERRTVTSGYTF,TGTGCCATCAGTGAGAGACGGACAGTAACTTCTGGCTACACCTTC
TRBJ1-2,TRBV4-3,.,TRBD1,CASSVRQGTNGYTF,TGCGCCAGCAGCGTCCGACAGGGAACGAATGGCTACACCTTC
TRBJ2-1,TRBV28,.,TRBD2,CASSSPGLAGGDNEQFF,TGTGCCAGCAGTTCGCCGGGACTAGCGGGAGGTGACAATGAGCAGTTCTTC
TRBJ2-7,TRBV15,.,TRBD1,CATSTFTGDSEQYF,TGTGCCACCAGCACGTTTACAGGGGACAGCGAGCAGTACTTC
TRBJ2-5,TRBV5-6,.,TRBD1,CASSWDREETQYF,TGTGCCAGCAGCTGGGACAGGGAAGAGACCCAGTACTTC
TRBJ2-1,TRBV6-5,.,TRBD2,CASGLAGPNEQFF,TGTGCCAGCGGACTAGCGGGGCCCAATGAGCAGTTCTTC
TRBJ1-1,TRBV29-1,.,.,CSVSKTGLRNTEAFF,TGCAGCGTCTCGAAAACGGGACTGCGGAACACTGAAGCTTTCTTT
TRBJ1-3,TRBV2,once,.,CASRRRGGETIYF,TGTGCCAGTCGACGAAGAGGGGGGGAAACCATATATTTT
TRBJ1-1,TRBV30,.,TRBD1,CAWRGMGQAKNMNTEAFF,TGTGCCTGGAGGGGGATGGGACAGGCGAAAAACATGAACACTGAAGCTTTCTTT
TRBJ2-1,TRBV27,.,TRBD2,CASSPGLAGAGEQFF,TGTGCCAGCAGTCCCGGACTAGCGGGAGCGGGTGAGCAGTTCTTC
TRBJ2-4,TRBV6-6,.,.,CASNPRVSTDIQYF,TGTGCCAGCAATCCCCGGGTCTCGACAGACATTCAGTACTTC
TRBJ2-1,TRBV4-2,.,.,CASSQDVGDEQFF,TGTGCCAGCAGCCAAGATGTAGGAGATGAGCAGTTCTTC
TRBJ1-6,TRBV19,.,TRBD1,CASSDGQGSSYNSPLHF,TGTGCCAGTAGTGATGGACAGGGGAGCTCCTATAATTCACCCCTCCACTTT
TRBJ1-1,TRBV7-9,.,.,CASSQNRQGGFTEAFF,TGTGCCAGCAGCCAGAATAGACAAGGGGGATTCACTGAAGCTTTCTTT
TRBJ2-7,TRBV4-1,once,.,CASSQVRGEVGEQYF,TGCGCCAGCAGCCAAGTACGCGGGGAGGTAGGAGAGCAGTACTTC
TRBJ2-1,TRBV28,.,TRBD2,CASTLAGVHNEQFF,TGTGCCAGCACGCTAGCGGGAGTCCACAATGAGCAGTTCTTC
TRBJ2-1,TRBV7-9,.,TRBD2,CASSSHTSGRDNEQFF,TGTGCCAGCAGCTCCCACACTAGCGGGAGGGACAATGAGCAGTTCTTC
TRBJ2-7,TRBV6-6,.,.,CASSPPSHEQYF,TGTGCCAGCAGTCCCCCATCCCACGAGCAGTACTTC
TRBJ2-1,TRBV6-5,.,.,CASSYRSGTGNEQFF,TGTGCCAGCAGTTACAGGTCAGGTACCGGCAATGAGCAGTTCTTC